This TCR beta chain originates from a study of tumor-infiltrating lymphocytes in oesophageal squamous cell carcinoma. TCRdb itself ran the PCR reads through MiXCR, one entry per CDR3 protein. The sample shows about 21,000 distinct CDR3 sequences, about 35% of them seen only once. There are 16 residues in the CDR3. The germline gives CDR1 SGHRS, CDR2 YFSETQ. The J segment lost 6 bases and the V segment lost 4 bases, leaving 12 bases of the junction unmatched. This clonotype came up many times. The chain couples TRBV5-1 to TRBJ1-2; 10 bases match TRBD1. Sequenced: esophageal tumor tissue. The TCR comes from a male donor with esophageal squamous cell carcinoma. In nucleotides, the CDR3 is TGCGCCAGCAGCCCCACGACAGGGGGCCGTCCAAATGGCTACACCTTC. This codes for CASSPTTGGRPNGYTF. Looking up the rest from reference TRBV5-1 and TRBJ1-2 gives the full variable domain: KAGVTQTPRYLIKTRGQQVTLSCSPISGHRSVSWYQQTPGQGLQFLFEYFSETQRNKGNFPGRFSGRQFSNSRSEMNVSTLELGDSALYLCASSPTTGGRPNGYTFGSGTRLTVV.